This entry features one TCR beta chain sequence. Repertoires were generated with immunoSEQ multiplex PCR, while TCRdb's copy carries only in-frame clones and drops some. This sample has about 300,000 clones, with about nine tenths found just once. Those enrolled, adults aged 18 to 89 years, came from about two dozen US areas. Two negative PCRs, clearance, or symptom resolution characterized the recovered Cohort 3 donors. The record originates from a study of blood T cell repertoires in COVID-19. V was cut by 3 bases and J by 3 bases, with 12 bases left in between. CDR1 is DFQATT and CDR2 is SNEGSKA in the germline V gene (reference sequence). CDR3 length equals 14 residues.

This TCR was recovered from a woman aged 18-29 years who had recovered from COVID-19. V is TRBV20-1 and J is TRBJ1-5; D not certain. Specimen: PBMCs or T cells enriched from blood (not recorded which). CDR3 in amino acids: CSASYRGHNQPQHF. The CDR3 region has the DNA TGCAGTGCTAGTTATCGAGGTCACAATCAGCCCCAGCATTTT.